In its sample, the clone carrying this TCR beta chain is large. The antigen is unknown. All gene names here are mouse names. The read ends 1 residue shy of where the CDR3 ends; the end is completed using the germline J gene. Time point defined: mouse harvest day 14 after allogeneic transplant. Mouse grafts combined 10^7 T-cell-depleted bone marrow cells with 10^6 splenic CD5+ T cells. This mouse GVHD model was MHC-mismatched B6 to BALB/c, profiled day 7 or 14. These data originate in a study of tissue T cells after allogeneic stem cell transplantation. Study-wide findings and caveats: Few T cell clones were shared across patients, but motif clusters showed tissue-specific shared signatures. Alloreactivity or antigen specificity of tissue TCRs was not determined; some clones might be host cells.

With V trimmed by 2 bases and J by 4 bases, 3 bases remained unmatched. This CDR3 is built from 14 residues. CDR1 and CDR2 (germline): MSHET, SYDVDS. Survey-depth TCRbeta CDR3 sequencing reported V/J genes and productive frequencies. Measured with immunoSEQ multiplex PCR; TCRdb has only the in-frame clones, and not every one. This sample has 3,000 to 4,000 clones; approximately 45% occur once, and the top ten carry over 20%. The sample was gut tissue. The receptor's source is a female BALB/c mouse given C57BL/6 T cells with graft-versus-host disease after an allogeneic hematopoietic cell transplant. The V gene is TRBV29, the J gene TRBJ1-2; 8 bases fit TRBD1. CDR3: CASSLGTGGSDYTF. Partial CDR3 DNA: TGTGCTAGCAGTTTAGGGACAGGTGGCTCCGACTACACC.